Following are 20 T cell receptor beta chains from one sample sequenced in a study of CD8 T cells in Susac syndrome. Random-hexamer reverse transcription was applied to roughly 0.5 to 1 ug RNA. MiXCR, run by TCRdb on the immunoSEQ multiplex PCR reads, gives a single entry per CDR3 protein. Among roughly 150,000 distinct CDR3 sequences listed, roughly 94% were seen once. The specimen was CD8+ T cells from PBMCs. These TCRs come from a human donor with multiple sclerosis.

This chain uses TRBV7-9 with TRBJ2-7, with TRBD1 identical over 7 bases. The J segment lost 6 bases and the V segment lost 5 bases, leaving 13 bases of the junction unmatched. The germline V gene encodes CDR1 SEHNR and CDR2 FQNEAQ (reference sequence). CDR3 length equals 15 residues. The CDR3 loop is CASSDMTGRRGEQYF. The CDR3 bases are TGTGCCAGCAGCGACATGACAGGGCGCCGGGGCGAGCAGTACTTC.

V is TRBV15 and J is TRBJ2-1; D is undetermined. The CDR3 extends over 14 amino acids. V was clipped by 1 base and J by 10 bases, with 14 bases between them. Germline values: CDR1 LNHNV, CDR2 YYDKDF (reference sequence). CDR3 sequence: CATSRVESDGEQFF. CDR3 sequence (DNA): TGTGCCACCAGCAGAGTAGAGTCCGACGGGGAGCAGTTCTTC.

V gene TRBV2 combines with J gene TRBJ1-5; 9 nucleotides match TRBD1. Germline CDR1 reads SNHLY; CDR2 reads FYNNEI. CDR3 length equals 15 residues. With V trimmed by 7 bases and J by 7 bases, 11 bases remained unmatched. The CDR3 coding sequence is TGTGCCAGCACTCCGGGACAGGGAAGAGGGCAGCCCCAGCATTTT. Its protein product is CASTPGQGRGQPQHF. The variable domain in full, completed from reference TRBV2 and TRBJ1-5, reads EPEVTQTPSHQVTQMGQEVILRCVPISNHLYFYWYRQILGQKVEFLVSFYNNEISEKSEIFDDQFSVERPDGSNFTLKIRSTKLEDSAMYFCASTPGQGRGQPQHFGDGTRLSIL.

This clonotype was seen only once. The gene calls are TRBV4-3 and TRBJ2-2; D may be TRBD2 (6 bases). Germline CDR1 LGHNA, CDR2 YSLEER. Trimming took 0 bases from V and 5 from J, leaving 7 bases between them. The CDR3 spans 14 residues. CDR3 bases: TGCGCCAGCAGCCAAGACCGGGGGACCGGGGAGCTGTTTTTT. Its protein product is CASSQDRGTGELFF.

The rearrangement joins TRBV27 to TRBJ2-2, with TRBD2 as a possible D gene (5 bases). CDR1 is MNHEY and CDR2 is SMNVEV in the germline V gene (reference sequence). V lost 8 bases and J lost 5, with 9 bases in between. The CDR3 loop spans 12 amino acids. DNA for the CDR3: TGTGCCAGCGCCGGGGTTACCGGGGAGCTGTTTTTT. This gives the protein CASAGVTGELFF.

V is TRBV28 and J is TRBJ2-5; TRBD1 matches at 10 bases. In germline, CDR1 is MDHEN, CDR2 SYDVKM. The CDR3 spans 14 residues. V trimming: 6 bases; J trimming: 2 bases; junction bases outside the gene matches: 3. CDR3 DNA: TGTGCCAGCAGCTTGGACAGGGGGCAAGAGACCCAGTACTTC. It yields the protein CASSLDRGQETQYF.

V gene TRBV6-2 or TRBV6-3 combines with J gene TRBJ1-2, with 10 bases matching TRBD1. The CDR3 contains 16 residues. Germline-derived CDR1 and CDR2 are MNHEY and SVGEGT. The J segment lost 7 bases and the V segment lost 5 bases, leaving 13 bases of the junction unmatched. The CDR3 is CASSTRYPDRGPGYTF. The DNA for the CDR3 is TGTGCCAGCAGTACCCGATACCCTGACAGGGGGCCTGGCTACACCTTC.

The chain couples TRBV15 to TRBJ2-1; a possible D gene is TRBD2 (5 bases). V lost 0 bases and J 5 bases, leaving 8 bases between the germline ends. The germline V gene encodes CDR1 LNHNV and CDR2 YYDKDF (reference sequence). The CDR3 runs to 14 residues. CDR3 amino acids: CATSRDWGDNEQFF. The DNA of the CDR3 is TGTGCCACCAGCAGAGATTGGGGAGACAATGAGCAGTTCTTC.

The rearrangement uses TRBV20-1 and TRBJ2-2, with D hard to call. This CDR3 is built from 14 residues. Trimming cost V 6 bases and J 6 bases, with 17 bases left between them. Germline V CDR1 and CDR2: DFQATT, SNEGSKA (reference sequence). The CDR3 protein is CSALAKQLPGELFF. The CDR3 nucleotides read TGCAGTGCCCTGGCCAAGCAGCTTCCCGGGGAGCTGTTTTTT.

The chain combines TRBV9 with TRBJ1-1; the match to TRBD1 covers 8 bases. V trimming: 6 bases; J trimming: 4 bases; junction bases outside the gene matches: 11. The CDR3 loop spans 15 amino acids. The germline CDR1 and CDR2 sequences are SGDLS and YYNGEE. CDR3 sequence (DNA): TGTGCCAGCACCTCTATGGACAGGGCGGTCACTGAAGCTTTCTTT. Translated: CASTSMDRAVTEAFF. The variable domain in full, with the rest retrieved from reference TRBV9 and TRBJ1-1, is DSGVTQTPKHLITATGQRVTLRCSPRSGDLSVYWYQQSLDQGLQFLIQYYNGEERAKGNILERFSAQQFPDLHSELNLSSLELGDSALYFCASTSMDRAVTEAFFGQGTRLTVV.

The CDR3 sequence: CAISGTGVDAEAFF. In DNA form, the CDR3 reads TGTGCCATCAGTGGGACAGGGGTGGACGCTGAAGCTTTCTTT. This rearrangement joins TRBV10-3 to TRBJ1-1, with 9 bases aligning to TRBD1. J was trimmed by 6 bases and V by 4 bases; bases with no gene match: 6. This CDR3 has 14 residues. CDR1 and CDR2 from the germline V gene are ENHRY and SYGVKD.

The chain has TRBV6-2 or TRBV6-3 and TRBJ2-3; 8 nucleotides align to TRBD1. J lost 3 bases, V lost 0 bases, and 11 bases had no gene match. Germline CDR1 reads MNHEY; CDR2 reads SVGEGT. The CDR3 contains 18 residues. CDR3 coding DNA: TGTGCCAGCAGTTACTCGTTGGGGCAGGGGGCGACGACAGATACGCAGTATTTT. It specifies CASSYSLGQGATTDTQYF.

This rearrangement joins TRBV3-1 to TRBJ2-7; D may be TRBD2 (5 bases). With 1 base removed from V and 3 bases from J, the gap between germline ends came to 10 bases. CDR1 and CDR2 from the germline V gene are LGHDT and YNNKEL (reference sequence). The CDR3 loop spans 14 amino acids. The CDR3 coding sequence is TGTGCCAGCAGCCAAGGAGGGTTTGGCTACGAGCAGTACTTC. Its protein is CASSQGGFGYEQYF.

This clonotype was found once. The rearrangement uses TRBV27 and TRBJ1-5; 9 nucleotides agree with TRBD1. The germline V gene encodes CDR1 MNHEY and CDR2 SMNVEV (reference sequence). There are 16 residues in the CDR3. V shed 5 bases and J 0 bases; nucleotides not matched to a gene: 5. The CDR3 nucleotides are TGTGCCAGCAGTCCGGACAGGGGTAATAGCAATCAGCCCCAGCATTTT. Protein sequence: CASSPDRGNSNQPQHF.

The rearrangement joins TRBV20-1 to TRBJ1-2, with 12 bases lining up with TRBD1. Germline trimming cut 6 bases from V and 4 bases from J; bases unmatched to any gene: 15. In germline, CDR1 is DFQATT, CDR2 SNEGSKA (reference sequence). This CDR3 is built from 17 residues. In DNA form, the CDR3 reads TGCAGTGCCAGACCGGGGGACAGGGGGCTTCGAGTCTATGGCTACACCTTC. Its protein product is CSARPGDRGLRVYGYTF.

The rearrangement uses TRBV7-3 and TRBJ2-3; 9 nucleotides agree with TRBD2. The germline V gene has CDR1 SGHTA and CDR2 FQGTGA. The CDR3 totals 16 residues. After removal of 5 bases from V and 2 bases from J, the junction contained 8 bases not matched to a gene. The CDR3 sequence: CASSAQIAGDTDTQYF. CDR3 bases: TGTGCCAGCAGCGCGCAAATAGCGGGGGACACAGATACGCAGTATTTT. Filled out from reference TRBV7-3 and TRBJ2-3, the complete variable domain reads GAGVSQTPSNKVTEKGKYVELRCDPISGHTALYWYRQSLGQGPEFLIYFQGTGAADDSGLPNDRFFAVRPEGSVSTLKIQRTERGDSAVYLCASSAQIAGDTDTQYFGPGTRLTVL.

This clonotype occurred once. This chain links TRBV29-1 with TRBJ1-1, with TRBD1 identical over 7 bases. J gave up 7 bases and V 7 bases, and 3 bases lay outside the gene matches. The germline V gene encodes CDR1 SQVTM and CDR2 ANQGSEA. The CDR3 totals 10 residues. The CDR3 region is CSARQGEAFF. CDR3 nucleotide sequence: TGCAGCGCAAGACAGGGTGAAGCTTTCTTT.

This clonotype came up once. The V call is TRBV27, the J call TRBJ2-1; 9 positions match TRBD1. After removal of 3 bases from V and 6 bases from J, the junction contained 12 bases not matched to a gene. Germline CDR1 MNHEY, CDR2 SMNVEV (reference sequence). The CDR3 totals 17 residues. This CDR3 reads CASSFGGGTGPINEQFF. The CDR3 region has the DNA TGTGCCAGCAGTTTTGGAGGGGGGACAGGGCCAATCAATGAGCAGTTCTTC.

This chain uses TRBV29-1 with TRBJ1-2; 7 bases agree with TRBD1. CDR1 SQVTM and CDR2 ANQGSEA come from the germline V gene. The V gene end was trimmed by 5 bases and the J gene end by 7 bases; junction bases not matched to a gene: 4. The CDR3 sequence is 11 residues long. In DNA, the CDR3 is TGCAGCGTTTCCGACAGGGTTGGCTACACCTTC. Its protein product is CSVSDRVGYTF.

On this clonotype itself: Compared with germline, one end of the junction differs, possibly owing to a read error. The chain has TRBV7-7 and TRBJ2-1; D is unclear. Per germline, CDR1 SSHAT and CDR2 FNYEAQ (reference sequence). The CDR3 totals 13 residues. CDR3 DNA: TGTGCTAGCAGCGCCAGACTTGGTAATGAGCAGTTCTTC. This encodes CASSARLGNEQFF.